This TCR beta chain was retrieved from a study of tumor-infiltrating lymphocytes in primary liver carcinoma. In the study overall: There were tumors of stage T1-T3 N0M0, each 4.2 to 10 cm across. Productive TCRbeta read counts per sample ran from roughly 4 to 7 million and were similar across tissue types.

Of note for this clonotype: The antigen remains unidentified. The junction departs from germline at one end; a sequencing error may be responsible.

Production of TCR beta cDNA used approximately 0.55 ug total RNA together with a constant-region primer. Construction of TCR beta libraries relied on three successive nested multiplex PCR rounds employing slightly modified ARM-PCR. TRBV1-TRBV30 forward primers paired with a C-beta reverse primer were used in the first two PCR rounds, which ran approximately 10 cycles each. TCRdb reprocessed the multiplex PCR reads with MiXCR, giving one entry per CDR3 protein. The sample records about 310,000 distinct CDR3 sequences, more than 55% being singletons. Study observations and caveats: Tumor-adjacent and tumor-blood pairs overlapped less than tumor region pairs did.

Germline lookup yields CDR1 SGHKS and CDR2 YYEKEE (reference sequence). The CDR3 spans 14 residues. The blood RNA (from unsorted whole blood) was obtained, and germline DNA was also extracted. Patients carried chronic HBV infection without prior treatment. Sequenced material: peripheral blood. This chain connects TRBV5-5 to TRBJ2-7, with D perhaps assigned TRBD1 or TRBD2 (5 bases each). The sequence was obtained from a woman between 25 and 40 years old with primary liver carcinoma and hepatitis B virus infection. CDR3 loop: CVSRIRDGAPEQYF. The DNA for the CDR3 is TGTGTCAGCAGGATCCGGGACGGGGCTCCCGAGCAGTACTTC. Together with reference TRBV5-5 and TRBJ2-7, the CDR3 gives the full variable domain: DAGVTQSPTHLIKTRGQQVTLRCSPISGHKSVSWYQQVLGQGPQFIFQYYEKEERGRGNFPDRFSARQFPNYSSELNVNALLLGDSALYLCVSRIRDGAPEQYFGPGTRLTVT.